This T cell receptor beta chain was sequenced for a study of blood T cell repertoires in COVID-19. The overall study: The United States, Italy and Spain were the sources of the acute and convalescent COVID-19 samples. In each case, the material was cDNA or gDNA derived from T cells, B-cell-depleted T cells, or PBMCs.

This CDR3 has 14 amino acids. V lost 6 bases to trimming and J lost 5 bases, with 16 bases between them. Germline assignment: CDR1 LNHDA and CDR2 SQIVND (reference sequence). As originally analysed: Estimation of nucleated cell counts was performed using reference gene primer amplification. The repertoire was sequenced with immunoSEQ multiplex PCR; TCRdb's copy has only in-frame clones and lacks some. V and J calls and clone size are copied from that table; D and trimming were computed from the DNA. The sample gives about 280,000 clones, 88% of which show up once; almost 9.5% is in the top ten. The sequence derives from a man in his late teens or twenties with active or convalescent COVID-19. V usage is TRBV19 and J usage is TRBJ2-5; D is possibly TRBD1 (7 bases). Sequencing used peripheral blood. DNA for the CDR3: TGTGCCAGTAGCCAGGGGCAGGGGGGCGAGACCCAGTACTTC. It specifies CASSQGQGGETQYF.